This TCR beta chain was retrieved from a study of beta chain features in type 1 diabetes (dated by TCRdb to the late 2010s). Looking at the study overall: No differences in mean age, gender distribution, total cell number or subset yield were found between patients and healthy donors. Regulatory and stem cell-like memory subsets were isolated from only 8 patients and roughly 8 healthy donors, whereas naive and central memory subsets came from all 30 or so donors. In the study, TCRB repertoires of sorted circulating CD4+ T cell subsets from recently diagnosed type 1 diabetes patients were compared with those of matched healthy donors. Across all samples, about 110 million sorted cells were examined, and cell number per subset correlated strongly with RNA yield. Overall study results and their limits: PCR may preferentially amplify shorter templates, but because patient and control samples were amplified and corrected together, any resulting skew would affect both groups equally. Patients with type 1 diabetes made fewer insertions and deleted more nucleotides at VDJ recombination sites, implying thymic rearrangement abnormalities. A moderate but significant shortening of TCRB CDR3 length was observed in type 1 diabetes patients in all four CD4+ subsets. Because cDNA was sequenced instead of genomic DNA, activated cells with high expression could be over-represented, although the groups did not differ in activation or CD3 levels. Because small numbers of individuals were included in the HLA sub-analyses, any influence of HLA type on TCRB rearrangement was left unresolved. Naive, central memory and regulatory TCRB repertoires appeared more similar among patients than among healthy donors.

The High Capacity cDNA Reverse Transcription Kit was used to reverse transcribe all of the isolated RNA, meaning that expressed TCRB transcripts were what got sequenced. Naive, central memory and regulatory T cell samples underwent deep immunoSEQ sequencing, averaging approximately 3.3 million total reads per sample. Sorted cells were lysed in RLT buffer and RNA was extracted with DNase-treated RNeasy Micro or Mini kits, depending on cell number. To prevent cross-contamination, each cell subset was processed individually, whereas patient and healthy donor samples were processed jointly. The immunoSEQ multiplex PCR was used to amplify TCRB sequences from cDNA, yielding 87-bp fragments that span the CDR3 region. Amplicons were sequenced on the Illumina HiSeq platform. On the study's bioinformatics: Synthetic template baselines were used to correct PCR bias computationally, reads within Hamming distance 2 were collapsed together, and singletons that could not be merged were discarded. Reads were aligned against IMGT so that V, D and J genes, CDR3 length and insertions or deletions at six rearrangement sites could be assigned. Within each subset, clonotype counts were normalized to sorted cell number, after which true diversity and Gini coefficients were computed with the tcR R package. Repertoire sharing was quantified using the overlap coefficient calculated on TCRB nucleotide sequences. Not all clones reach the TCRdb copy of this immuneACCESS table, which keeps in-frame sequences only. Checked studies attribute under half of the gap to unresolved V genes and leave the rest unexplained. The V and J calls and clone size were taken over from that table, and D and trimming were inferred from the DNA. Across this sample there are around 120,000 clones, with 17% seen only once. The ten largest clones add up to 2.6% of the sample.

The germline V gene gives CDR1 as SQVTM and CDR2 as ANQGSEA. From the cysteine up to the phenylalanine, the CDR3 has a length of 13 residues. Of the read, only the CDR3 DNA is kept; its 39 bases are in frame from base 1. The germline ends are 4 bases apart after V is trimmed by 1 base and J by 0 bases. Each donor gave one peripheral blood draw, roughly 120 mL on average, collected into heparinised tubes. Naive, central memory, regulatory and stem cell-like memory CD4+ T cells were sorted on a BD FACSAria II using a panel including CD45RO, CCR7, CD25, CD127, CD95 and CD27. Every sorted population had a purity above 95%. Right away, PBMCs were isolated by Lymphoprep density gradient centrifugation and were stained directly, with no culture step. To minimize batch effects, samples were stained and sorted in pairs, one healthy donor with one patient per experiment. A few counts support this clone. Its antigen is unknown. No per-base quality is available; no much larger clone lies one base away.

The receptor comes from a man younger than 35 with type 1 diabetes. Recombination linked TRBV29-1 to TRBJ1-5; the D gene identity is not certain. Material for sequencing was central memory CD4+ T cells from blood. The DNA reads TGCAGCGTTGAAGTCAATAGCAATCAGCCCCAGCATTTT. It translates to CSVEVNSNQPQHF. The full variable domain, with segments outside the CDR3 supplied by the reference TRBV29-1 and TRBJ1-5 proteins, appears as SAVISQKPSRDICQRGTSLTIQCQVDSQVTMMFWYRQQPGQSLTLIATANQGSEATYESGFVIDKFPISRPNLTFSTLTVSNMSPEDSSIYLCSVEVNSNQPQHFGDGTRLSIL.